The rows below give T cell receptor beta chains drawn from one sample of a study of T cell repertoires in cytomegalovirus infection. TCRdb redid the calling of the reads with MiXCR, one entry per CDR3 protein. The sample contains 200,000 to 250,000 distinct CDR3 sequences, roughly 23% of which appear only once. The sequenced sample consisted of CD8+ T cells from PBMCs. Receptors were obtained from a human donor in good health (CMV status not recorded). Some clones in this sample may be carry-over from other donors' samples. The CDR3 runs from the conserved cysteine through the conserved F or W. A D gene is named only where the DNA matches it firmly. Clone size is not always given. Where it is, it says once, few, many or a class for expanded clones.

d_call,clone_size,j_call,v_call,cdr3_aa
TRBD1,-,TRBJ1-1,TRBV12-5,CASGLWGQGISNTEAFF
-,-,TRBJ2-2,TRBV6-5,CAIYQSGGARIGELFF
-,many,TRBJ2-1,TRBV7-8,CASSLAAGLVRNEQFF
TRBD1,many,TRBJ2-2,TRBV19,CASTLNPGTGFSGELFF
-,few,TRBJ2-1,TRBV14,CASSQPGQGIYNEQFF
TRBD1,-,TRBJ1-2,TRBV6-2/TRBV6-3,CASKPGQGAYGYTF
-,few,TRBJ1-4,TRBV2,CASTGAGYEKLFF
-,many,TRBJ1-2,TRBV28,CASRDVGIGYTF
-,once,TRBJ1-5,TRBV28,CATLGNRARHQPQHF
TRBD1,many,TRBJ2-6,TRBV7-2,CASTRSHQQGAPGANVLTF
-,-,TRBJ1-3,TRBV7-9,CASRAGPGNTIYF
-,-,TRBJ1-1,TRBV3-1,CASRPGTSTLGAFF
TRBD1,-,TRBJ1-3,TRBV14,CASSGRTGGNTIYF
-,few,TRBJ1-2,TRBV28,CASSSRPRYGYTF
-,many,TRBJ2-7,TRBV4-2,CASSQDWEASYEQYF
-,-,TRBJ2-5,TRBV12-3/TRBV12-4,CASSIIGRSETQYF
TRBD2,many,TRBJ2-2,TRBV5-4,CASSLASGYTGELFF
TRBD2,many,TRBJ2-3,TRBV7-6,CASSLGLAGGTDTQYF
TRBD2,-,TRBJ2-3,TRBV2,CASSGLARERNTQYF
-,-,TRBJ1-1,TRBV5-6,CASSLGYTEALF
-,few,TRBJ2-1,TRBV4-1,CASSQERTINEQFF
-,few,TRBJ2-2,TRBV24-1,CATSDFAGAYTGELFF
-,-,TRBJ2-5,TRBV29-1,CSVDRDYQETQYF
-,-,TRBJ2-6,TRBV19,CASSIWAEEANVLTF
TRBD2,-,TRBJ2-7,TRBV2,CASGGDAGLYEQYF
TRBD1,-,TRBJ1-1,TRBV6-5,CASSPDRQGVAEAFF
-,few,TRBJ1-4,TRBV28,CASSLTTGPNEKLFF
TRBD2,many,TRBJ2-1,TRBV27,CASSPSGGPYNEQFF
-,many,TRBJ1-6,TRBV7-6,CASSLGGYNSPLHF
-,-,TRBJ1-2,TRBV29-1,CSADPLAAYGYTF
-,-,TRBJ2-3,TRBV23-1,CASSPHETWRLIGGDTQYF
-,few,TRBJ2-1,TRBV11-2,CASSTRVEGIHEQFF
-,few,TRBJ2-7,TRBV20-1,CSAKSAAPYEQYF
-,many,TRBJ1-1,TRBV3-1,CASSPAGAITEAFF
-,-,TRBJ1-2,TRBV7-9,CASSQERAYTF
TRBD2,few,TRBJ2-3,TRBV4-1,CASSQDVPSGGGMPQYF
TRBD1,-,TRBJ2-1,TRBV19,CASSLLLMGTGYGEQFF
-,-,TRBJ2-5,TRBV7-2,CASSLGLLQETQYF
TRBD2,few,TRBJ2-1,TRBV20-1,CSARAGTSGGASYNEQFF
TRBD2,-,TRBJ2-1,TRBV5-5,CASSPSGTSGNGEQFF
-,few,TRBJ2-3,TRBV4-1,CASSQDRGQDTQYF
-,few,TRBJ2-7,TRBV6-6,CASSWQGLPNSYEQYF
-,many,TRBJ1-4,TRBV7-2,CASSQDDLQGLGEKLFF
TRBD1,-,TRBJ2-7,TRBV5-6,CASRQGADEQYF